This T cell receptor beta chain was captured in a study of T cell repertoires in cytomegalovirus infection. The overall study: It was the public TCR beta signatures that indicated both CMV infection and matching HLA type.

MiXCR, run by TCRdb on the reads, gives a single entry per CDR3 protein. The table lists about 200,000 distinct CDR3 sequences, roughly 9.8% of them singletons. Notes on the study in general: Carriers of CMV and the relevant HLA type were discriminated by public TCR beta frequency. Dominating the ex vivo response were TCR beta clonotypes that were CMV-specific and HLA-C-restricted.

In its sample, this clonotype was seen a few times. What it recognizes is unknown. Germline CDR1 reads SGHTA; CDR2 reads FQGNSA. Trimming removed 1 base from V and 0 bases from J, with 11 bases in between. The CDR3 has 16 residues. This TCR came from a human donor in good health (CMV status not recorded). Some clones in this sample may be carry-over from other donors' samples. Sequencing used PBMCs. The chain has TRBV7-2 and TRBJ2-3; D is undetermined. For the CDR3, the DNA is TGTGCCAGCAGCTTAGAGGCCACGACTAGCACAGATACGCAGTATTTT. Its protein product is CASSLEATTSTDTQYF.